The sequence of this T cell receptor (beta chain) was determined in a study of T-cell memory formation after mild COVID-19. Points from the study as a whole: The study detected some responding clones in pre-infection memory, suggesting cross-reactive memory joined.

Notes on this clonotype: Its target is unknown.

V was cut by 2 bases and J by 7 bases, with 3 bases left in between. The CDR3 covers 12 residues. The germline V gene encodes CDR1 MGHRA and CDR2 YSYEKL. In TCRdb, the 5' RACE reads were re-called with MiXCR into one record per CDR3 protein. The profile shows roughly 340,000 distinct CDR3 sequences, about a sixth of them singletons. The rearrangement links TRBV4-1 to TRBJ1-6; D gene uncertain. The sequenced material came from PBMCs or a T cell subset sorted from them (not recorded which). The sequence was obtained from a man younger than 30 who had mild COVID-19 (a few samples of this study predate the infection). Cell type and time point are not known. Here the CDR3 reads CASSQLNSPLHF. The CDR3 nucleotides read TGCGCCAGCAGCCAACTGAATTCACCCCTCCACTTT.